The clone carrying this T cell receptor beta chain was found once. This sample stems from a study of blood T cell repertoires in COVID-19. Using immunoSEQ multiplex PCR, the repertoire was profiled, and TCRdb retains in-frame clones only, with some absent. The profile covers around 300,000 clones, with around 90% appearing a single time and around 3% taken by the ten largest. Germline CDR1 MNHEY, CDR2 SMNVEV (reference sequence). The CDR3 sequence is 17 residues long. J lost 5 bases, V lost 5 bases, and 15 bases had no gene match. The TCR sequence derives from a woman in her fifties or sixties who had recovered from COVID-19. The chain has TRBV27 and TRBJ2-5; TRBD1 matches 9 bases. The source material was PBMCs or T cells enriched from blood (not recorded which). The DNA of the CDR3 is TGTGCCAGCAGTAACGGACAGGGGAGAGGAAGTTGGGAGACCCAGTACTTC. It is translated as CASSNGQGRGSWETQYF.